This T cell receptor beta chain was documented in a study of blood T cell repertoires in COVID-19. The overall study: Italy, Spain and the United States were the sources of the convalescent and acute COVID-19 samples. In each case, the material was cDNA or gDNA derived from T cells, B-cell-depleted T cells, or PBMCs.

Under the authors' procedure: Estimated nucleated cell counts came from reference gene primer amplification. Profiling relied on immunoSEQ multiplex PCR, and the TCRdb table lists in-frame clones only, not all of them. V and J calls and clone size are those listed in that table; D and trimming were worked out from the DNA. The table records roughly 42,000 clones, around 90% of them present only once. Unmatched junction bases numbered 8, after V lost 3 bases and J lost 3 bases. CDR1 is DFQATT, CDR2 SNEGSKA, per germline (reference sequence). This CDR3 region has 15 residues. Sequencing was done on a sample of peripheral blood. This sequence joins TRBV20-1 and TRBJ2-7; 10 nucleotides match TRBD2. This sequence was found in a man aged 45-65 years with COVID-19, enrolled during active disease. This chain's CDR3 is CSASAIPSGSYEQYF. The CDR3 DNA is TGCAGTGCTAGTGCTATACCTAGCGGGAGCTACGAGCAGTACTTC.